Following are 14 T cell receptor beta chains from one sample sequenced in a study of T cells after yellow fever vaccination. TCRdb reprocessed the 5' RACE reads with MiXCR, giving one entry per CDR3 protein. This table has 340,000 or so distinct CDR3 sequences, under 15% appearing once. The material sequenced was CD4+ T cells sorted from PBMCs, taken 15 days after the yellow fever booster vaccination. Receptors were obtained from a man aged 18 to 29 who received the YFV17D yellow fever vaccine.

The sample holds a few counts of this clonotype. The chain employs TRBV7-2 and TRBJ2-1, with TRBD2 matching 8 bases. J gave up 4 bases and V 2 bases, and 4 bases lay outside the gene matches. The germline gives CDR1 SGHTA, CDR2 FQGNSA. CDR3 length equals 15 residues. Here the CDR3 reads CASSLSGGRYNEQFF. Written as DNA, the CDR3 is TGTGCCAGCAGCTTAAGCGGGGGCAGGTACAATGAGCAGTTCTTC.

This clonotype came up many times. The chain links TRBV5-6 to TRBJ2-7, with D possibly TRBD1 on 5 matching bases. Trimming left V 0 bases short and J 1 base short, with 11 bases between. Germline assignment: CDR1 SGHDT and CDR2 YYEEEE. The CDR3 sequence is 15 residues long. Here the CDR3 reads CASSLGQKISYEQYV. CDR3 nucleotides: TGTGCCAGCAGCTTGGGACAGAAGATATCCTACGAGCAGTACGTC.

The V and J genes are TRBV11-2 and TRBJ1-1; 7 nucleotides align to TRBD1. The junction had 6 bases not matched to a gene; V was cut back by 5 bases and J by 3 bases. The CDR3 has 14 residues. Germline V gives CDR1 SGHAT, CDR2 FQNNGV. CDR3 loop: CASSARDSHTEAFF. The CDR3 bases are TGTGCCAGCAGCGCCCGGGACAGCCACACTGAAGCTTTCTTT.

The chain joins TRBV7-2 to TRBJ1-2; weak D call: TRBD1 (5 bases). V lost 0 bases, J lost 4 bases, and 12 bases lay in between. The germline V gene encodes CDR1 SGHTA and CDR2 FQGNSA. The CDR3 is made up of 15 amino acids. The CDR3 bases are TGTGCCAGCAGCTTAGCGCAGGGTGCATTCTATGGCTACACCTTC. It encodes CASSLAQGAFYGYTF.

The chain uses TRBV19 and TRBJ2-6; 9 nucleotides align to TRBD1. Per germline, CDR1 LNHDA and CDR2 SQIVND (reference sequence). Trimming took 3 bases from V and 2 from J; bases not matched to a gene: 5. The CDR3 totals 17 residues. The CDR3 coding sequence is TGTGCCAGTAGTATCCCACAGGGGGCTACTGGGGCCAACGTCCTGACTTTC. Its translation is CASSIPQGATGANVLTF.

V gene TRBV5-1 combines with J gene TRBJ1-6, with TRBD1 identical over 8 bases. J lost 9 bases, V lost 5 bases, and 10 bases had no gene match. The CDR3 runs to 15 residues. Germline V gene data show CDR1 as SGHRS and CDR2 as YFSETQ. The CDR3 loop reads CASRIAGQESSPLHF. CDR3 sequence (DNA): TGCGCCAGCAGGATTGCGGGACAGGAGAGTTCACCCCTCCACTTT.

This clonotype was detected ten times or more. This chain joins TRBV7-2 and TRBJ2-5, with no clear D. This CDR3 is 14 amino acids long. V lost 2 bases and J lost 2, with 9 bases in between. Per the germline V gene, CDR1 is SGHTA and CDR2 is FQGNSA. CDR3 sequence (DNA): TGTGCCAGCAGCTTAAGGCCAGTACAAGAGACCCAGTACTTC. It encodes CASSLRPVQETQYF. The whole variable domain, remainder taken from reference TRBV7-2 and TRBJ2-5, is GAGVSQSPSNKVTEKGKDVELRCDPISGHTALYWYRQSLGQGLEFLIYFQGNSAPDKSGLPSDRFSAERTGGSVSTLTIQRTQQEDSAVYLCASSLRPVQETQYFGPGTRLLVL.

In its sample, this clonotype was seen a few times. The chain carries TRBV6-6 and TRBJ1-5; D remains ambiguous. V was shortened by 6 bases and J by 5 bases, with 14 bases between the two germline ends. This CDR3 has 14 residues. Looked up from germline, CDR1 is MNHNY and CDR2 is SVGAGI (reference sequence). The CDR3 nucleotides are TGTGCCAGCAGAGATCACACCTCCGATCAGCCCCAGCATTTT. It codes for CASRDHTSDQPQHF.

The chain has TRBV15 and TRBJ2-7; no definite D call. Germline values: CDR1 LNHNV, CDR2 YYDKDF (reference sequence). V was pared by 1 base and J by 0 bases, with 13 bases between. The CDR3 is made up of 16 amino acids. The CDR3 reads CATSRVRHPSSYEQYF. CDR3 coding DNA: TGTGCCACCAGCAGAGTGCGACACCCCAGCTCCTACGAGCAGTACTTC.

V is TRBV19 and J is TRBJ1-6; no definite D call. The CDR3 runs to 14 residues. Trimming left V 7 bases short and J 4 bases short, with 11 bases between. CDR1 and CDR2 (germline): LNHDA, SQIVND (reference sequence). CDR3 sequence: CASTESSYNSPLHF. Written as DNA, the CDR3 is TGTGCCAGTACCGAAAGTAGTTATAATTCACCCCTCCACTTT.

V usage is TRBV20-1 and J usage is TRBJ2-7, with TRBD2 as a possible D gene (5 bases). Trimming shortened V by 0 bases and J by 3 bases, and 12 bases separated the two germline ends. The CDR3 is 14 residues long. Germline lookup yields CDR1 DFQATT and CDR2 SNEGSKA (reference sequence). This CDR3 is CSARDMASIYEQYF. CDR3 coding DNA: TGCAGTGCTAGAGATATGGCTAGCATCTACGAGCAGTACTTC.

This chain connects TRBV3-1 to TRBJ2-2, with D tentatively TRBD1 or TRBD2 (5 bases each). In germline, CDR1 is LGHDT, CDR2 YNNKEL (reference sequence). This CDR3 is built from 15 residues. V lost 7 bases and J 6 bases, leaving 18 bases between the germline ends. The CDR3 DNA reads as TGTGCCAGCACCCAGTTTATAGGGGACGCCGGGGAGCTGTTTTTT. It translates to CASTQFIGDAGELFF.

This clonotype was seen only a few times. This chain links TRBV4-2 with TRBJ1-6; D gene ambiguous. The CDR3 consists of 15 residues. The germline CDR1 and CDR2 sequences are LGHNA and YNFKEQ. V shed 0 bases and J shed 0 bases, with 3 bases lying between them. CDR3 nucleotides: TGTGCCAGCAGCCAAGATCCCTCCTATAATTCACCCCTCCACTTT. It encodes CASSQDPSYNSPLHF.

The chain links TRBV2 to TRBJ2-1; D is perhaps TRBD1 (6 bases). From germline, CDR1 is SNHLY and CDR2 FYNNEI. The CDR3 is made up of 16 amino acids. Trimming pared 3 bases from V and 2 bases from J, leaving 14 bases between. The CDR3 sequence: CASSDMMGATYNEQFF. The CDR3 bases are TGTGCCAGCAGTGATATGATGGGGGCAACCTACAATGAGCAGTTCTTC.